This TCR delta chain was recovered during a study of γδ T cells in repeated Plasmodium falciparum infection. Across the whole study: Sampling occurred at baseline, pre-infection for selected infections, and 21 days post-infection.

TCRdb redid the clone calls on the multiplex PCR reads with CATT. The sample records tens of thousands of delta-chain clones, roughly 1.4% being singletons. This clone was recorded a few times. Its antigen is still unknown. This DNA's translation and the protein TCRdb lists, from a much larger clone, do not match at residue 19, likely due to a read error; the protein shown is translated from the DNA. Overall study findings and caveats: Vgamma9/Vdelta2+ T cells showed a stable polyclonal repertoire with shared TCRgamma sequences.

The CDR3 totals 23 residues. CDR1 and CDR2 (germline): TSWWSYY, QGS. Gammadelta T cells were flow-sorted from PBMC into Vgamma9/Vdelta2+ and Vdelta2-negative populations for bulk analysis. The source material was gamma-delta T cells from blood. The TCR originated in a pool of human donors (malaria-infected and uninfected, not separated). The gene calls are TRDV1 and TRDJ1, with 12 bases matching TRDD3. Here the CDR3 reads CALGARPLPNSLGDTGYTGKLIF. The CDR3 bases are TGTGCTCTTGGGGCTCGGCCTCTTCCTAATAGTCTGGGGGATACGGGTTATACCGGTAAACTCATCTTT.